This T cell receptor beta chain was identified in a study of blood T cell repertoires in COVID-19. The wider study: The cDNA or gDNA used as material had been derived from T cells, B-cell-depleted T cells, or PBMCs.

Self-reported history from a screening survey and questionnaire set each donor's cohort. Two consecutive negative NP/OP PCR tests, clearance, or resolved symptoms defined Cohort 3 recovery. The data were produced by immunoSEQ multiplex PCR, yet TCRdb's version contains in-frame clones alone and is incomplete. The data contain about 480,000 clones, roughly nine tenths of them singletons. Germline V CDR1 and CDR2: DFQATT, SNEGSKA (reference sequence). The CDR3 runs to 11 residues. Germline trimming cut 6 bases from V and 8 bases from J; bases unmatched to any gene: 6. This chain connects TRBV20-1 to TRBJ1-2; 7 nucleotides agree with TRBD1. The sequencing sample was made of PBMCs or T cells enriched from blood (not recorded which). The TCR comes from a woman aged 55-70 years who had recovered from COVID-19. The CDR3 bases are TGCAGTGCCGGGACAGTGGGGGGCTACACCTTC. Its protein product is CSAGTVGGYTF.